This TCR beta chain appears in the sequencing data of a study of blood T cell repertoires in COVID-19. Overall study context: Whether acute or convalescent, the COVID-19 samples came from the United States, Italy and Spain. Sources were T cells, B-cell-depleted T cells, or PBMCs; the material itself was cDNA or gDNA.

The V gene's germline CDR1 is SGHAT and CDR2 FQNNGV. The CDR3 spans 16 residues. Deletions cut 1 base from V and 0 bases from J, with 12 bases between. This clone appeared once. Followed over time, Seattle patients had been enrolled while infection was active. Clones were read by immunoSEQ multiplex PCR, and TCRdb kept only the in-frame ones, dropping some. The profile covers under 200,000 clones, with about 80% appearing a single time and about 8% taken by the ten largest. V usage is TRBV11-2 and J usage is TRBJ2-5; perhaps TRBD1 as D (5 bases). Sequenced input: peripheral blood. The receptor's source is a woman in her sixties or seventies with COVID-19, enrolled during active disease. The CDR3 DNA reads TGTGCCAGCAGCTTAGTATCGTTAGGGGACCAAGAGACCCAGTACTTC. This encodes CASSLVSLGDQETQYF.